The next 25 T cell receptor beta chains were all read from a single sample in a study of T cell responses to AZD1222 COVID-19 vaccine. Sequencing used immunoSEQ multiplex PCR; TCRdb keeps in-frame clones, though not all of them. The data contain roughly 140,000 clones, about 89% of them singletons. Sample: peripheral blood, taken on day 0 of AZD1222 vaccination. These receptors were taken from an adult in good health.

In this sample, this clone turned up once. This chain connects TRBV9 to TRBJ2-1; weak D call: TRBD1 (5 bases). V gave up 4 bases and J gave up 1 base, with 15 bases separating them. The CDR3 is 16 residues long. Germline assignment: CDR1 SGDLS and CDR2 YYNGEE. The CDR3 region is CASSLGWGASYNEQFF. The CDR3, as DNA: TGTGCCAGCAGCCTAGGATGGGGCGCTTCCTACAATGAGCAGTTCTTC.

The chain combines TRBV5-4 with TRBJ2-1; D assignment may be TRBD1 or TRBD2 (6 bases each). The CDR3 is 16 residues long. The ends were cut back, 4 bases at V and 7 bases at J, with 21 bases in the middle. Germline V gene lookup returns CDR1 SGHNT and CDR2 YYREEE (reference sequence). The CDR3 sequence: CASSPQARGLGNEQFF. CDR3 nucleotide sequence: TGTGCCAGCAGCCCCCAGGCTCGGGGGCTGGGGAATGAGCAGTTCTTC.

V usage is TRBV19 and J usage is TRBJ1-1; TRBD1 aligns across 7 bases. Germline values: CDR1 LNHDA, CDR2 SQIVND (reference sequence). This CDR3 contains 18 residues. The trim removed 5 bases at V and 3 bases at J, leaving 18 bases unmatched. The CDR3 DNA is TGTGCCAGTAGTTCCTTCCTCCGGGACAGAAACGAGGACACTGAAGCTTTCTTT. Protein sequence: CASSSFLRDRNEDTEAFF.

CDR3 protein: CASSPQGARNEQFF. The CDR3 DNA reads as TGTGCCAGCAGTCCACAGGGGGCTAGGAATGAGCAGTTCTTC. The rearrangement uses TRBV6-5 and TRBJ2-1, with 9 bases that match TRBD1. Germline CDR1 is MNHEY and CDR2 is SVGAGI. V was clipped by 5 bases and J by 7 bases; unmatched bases: 6. The CDR3 spans 14 residues.

J is TRBJ1-2 and V is TRBV7-3; D is perhaps TRBD1 (5 bases). The germline gives CDR1 SGHTA, CDR2 FQGTGA. V was shortened by 1 base and J by 4 bases, with 16 bases between the two germline ends. This CDR3 is built from 16 residues. The CDR3 sequence is CASSLSSGGLAYGYTF. CDR3 nucleotides: TGTGCCAGCAGCTTAAGCTCGGGGGGTTTAGCCTATGGCTACACCTTC.

The chain links TRBV27 to TRBJ1-1, with D possibly TRBD1 on 5 matching bases. This CDR3 has 14 residues. With 3 bases removed from V and 4 bases from J, the gap between germline ends came to 12 bases. CDR1 is MNHEY and CDR2 is SMNVEV in the germline V gene (reference sequence). The CDR3 nucleotides read TGTGCCAGCAGTTTTTCGGGGCCTACCACTGAAGCTTTCTTT. Amino acid sequence: CASSFSGPTTEAFF.

The V gene is TRBV19, the J gene TRBJ2-7; 7 bases fit TRBD1. V shed 0 bases, J shed 2 bases, and the junction held 4 bases outside the gene matches. The CDR3 spans 15 residues. Germline CDR1 reads LNHDA; CDR2 reads SQIVND (reference sequence). The CDR3 is CASSIEDRSTYEQYF. In DNA, the CDR3 is TGTGCCAGTAGTATAGAGGACAGGAGTACCTACGAGCAGTACTTC. Full variable domain (outside the CDR3, taken from reference TRBV19 and TRBJ2-7): DGGITQSPKYLFRKEGQNVTLSCEQNLNHDAMYWYRQDPGQGLRLIYYSQIVNDFQKGDIAEGYSVSREKKESFPLTVTSAQKNPTAFYLCASSIEDRSTYEQYFGPGTRLTVT.

This clone was counted a single time. The chain uses TRBV18 and TRBJ2-7, with D perhaps matching TRBD2 (6 bases). Germline values: CDR1 KGHSH, CDR2 LQKENI. The CDR3 is 13 amino acids. V was clipped by 6 bases and J by 4 bases, with 13 bases between them. In DNA, the CDR3 is TGTGCCAGCTCGCCAAAGGAGGGGTACGAGCAGTACTTC. This codes for CASSPKEGYEQYF.

The J gene is TRBJ1-5, the V gene TRBV6-1; D is perhaps TRBD1 (5 bases). The CDR3 extends over 15 amino acids. CDR1 is MNHNS and CDR2 is SASEGT in the germline V gene. V gave up 2 bases and J gave up 2 bases, with 10 bases separating them. The CDR3 coding sequence is TGTGCCAGCAGTGAAATAGGGGTGCGCAATCAGCCCCAGCATTTT. Residues: CASSEIGVRNQPQHF.

The V call is TRBV2, the J call TRBJ1-6; TRBD1 might be the D (5 bases). Germline V gene sequence: CDR1 SNHLY, CDR2 FYNNEI. V gave up 7 bases and J gave up 0 bases, with 13 bases separating them. This CDR3 comprises 16 residues. The CDR3 nucleotides are TGTGCCAGCACGGCGGCAGACAGCTCCTATAATTCACCCCTCCACTTT. It is translated as CASTAADSSYNSPLHF. Variable domain in full (rest from reference TRBV2 and TRBJ1-6): EPEVTQTPSHQVTQMGQEVILRCVPISNHLYFYWYRQILGQKVEFLVSFYNNEISEKSEIFDDQFSVERPDGSNFTLKIRSTKLEDSAMYFCASTAADSSYNSPLHFGNGTRLTVT.

The chain joins TRBV2 to TRBJ2-1; TRBD2 agrees at 9 bases. This CDR3 comprises 14 residues. Germline V gene data show CDR1 as SNHLY and CDR2 as FYNNEI. V shed 5 bases, J shed 4 bases, and the junction held 3 bases outside the gene matches. CDR3 region: CASSQTSGYNEQFF. The CDR3, as DNA: TGTGCCAGCAGTCAGACTAGCGGTTACAATGAGCAGTTCTTC.

This sequence joins TRBV28 and TRBJ1-5, with no clear D. V gave up 7 bases and J gave up 2 bases, with 9 bases separating them. CDR1 is MDHEN and CDR2 is SYDVKM in the germline V gene. This CDR3 spans 13 amino acids. The CDR3 is CASTPLGNQPQHF. In nucleotides, the CDR3 is TGTGCCAGCACCCCATTGGGCAATCAGCCCCAGCATTTT.

This clone has just a few counts. The rearrangement links TRBV2 to TRBJ1-1; D not certain. V shed 3 bases and J shed 5 bases, with 13 bases lying between them. The length of the CDR3 is 14 residues. The germline V gene has CDR1 SNHLY and CDR2 FYNNEI. The CDR3 reads CASSDLPGGTEAFF. CDR3 DNA: TGTGCCAGCAGTGATTTACCCGGTGGAACTGAAGCTTTCTTT.

J is TRBJ2-7 and V is TRBV3-1 (or the pseudogene TRBV3-2); D is uncertain. With 0 bases removed from V and 12 bases from J, the gap between germline ends came to 15 bases. Germline V gene lookup returns CDR1 LGHDT and CDR2 YNNKEL (reference sequence). The CDR3 is 13 residues long. CDR3 in amino acids: CASSQDLNRRRYF. In DNA, the CDR3 is TGTGCCAGCAGCCAAGATCTGAACCGGCGAAGGTACTTC.

The gene calls are TRBV30 and TRBJ1-1; D is unresolved. This CDR3 contains 13 residues. From germline, CDR1 is GTSNPN and CDR2 SVGIG (reference sequence). V was shortened by 0 bases and J by 0 bases, with 5 bases between the two germline ends. This CDR3 reads CAWSVTLNTEAFF. The CDR3 bases are TGTGCCTGGAGTGTGACCCTGAACACTGAAGCTTTCTTT.

This chain connects TRBV6-4 to TRBJ1-1; the D gene is possibly TRBD1 (5 bases). Trimming took 6 bases from V and 5 from J, leaving 13 bases between them. This CDR3 is built from 13 residues. Germline loops: CDR1 MRHNA, CDR2 SNTAGT. CDR3 sequence reads: CASRRGPGTEAFF. Here the CDR3 DNA reads TGTGCCAGCAGGAGGGGTCCGGGAACTGAAGCTTTCTTT.

The genes are TRBV6-6 and TRBJ1-2, with TRBD1 matching over 8 bases. The CDR3 spans 16 residues. Germline V CDR1 and CDR2: MNHNY, SVGAGI (reference sequence). The V segment lost 5 bases and the J segment 0 bases; nucleotides outside the gene matches: 8. This CDR3 is CASSHQYRGANYGYTF. CDR3 coding DNA: TGTGCCAGCAGTCACCAATACAGGGGGGCTAACTATGGCTACACCTTC.

The rearrangement links TRBV10-1 to TRBJ1-6; 7 positions match TRBD1. The CDR3 extends over 16 amino acids. V lost 5 bases, J lost 4 bases, and 8 bases stayed unmatched. The V gene's germline CDR1 is WNHNN and CDR2 SYGVQD (reference sequence). The CDR3 DNA is TGCGCCAGCAGTAGCCGGGACAGATCTTATAATTCACCCCTCCACTTT. Encoded protein: CASSSRDRSYNSPLHF.

This chain joins TRBV14 and TRBJ1-1; 10 positions agree with TRBD1. Trimming removed 2 bases from V and 4 bases from J; junction bases left unmatched: 10. CDR3 length: 17 residues. The germline CDR1 and CDR2 sequences are SGHDN and FVKESK. The DNA for the CDR3 is TGTGCCAGCAGCCAATTAGGGGACAGGGGTTCGCGCACTGAAGCTTTCTTT. It specifies CASSQLGDRGSRTEAFF.

The V call is TRBV25-1, the J call TRBJ1-4; D is unresolved. The CDR3 contains 14 residues. V shed 5 bases and J shed 0 bases, with 7 bases lying between them. CDR1 MGHDK and CDR2 SYGVNS come from the germline V gene. The CDR3 coding sequence is TGTGCCAGCAGTCTGGGCGCAACTAATGAAAAACTGTTTTTT. This sequence encodes CASSLGATNEKLFF.

The rearrangement uses TRBV19 and TRBJ2-2, with 11 bases fitting TRBD2. The V and J ends lost 9 bases and 7 bases, in that order; junction bases with no gene match: 13. This CDR3 comprises 16 residues. Germline V gene lookup returns CDR1 LNHDA and CDR2 SQIVND (reference sequence). The chain's CDR3 is CASRKVAGGPIGELFF. The CDR3 DNA is TGTGCCAGCCGGAAGGTAGCGGGAGGGCCCATCGGGGAGCTGTTTTTT.

The V gene is TRBV5-1, the J gene TRBJ1-2; D remains ambiguous. This CDR3 spans 17 amino acids. The V gene's germline CDR1 is SGHRS and CDR2 YFSETQ. Between the trimmed V and J ends, which lost 4 bases and 0 bases, there was a span of 19 bases. The CDR3 sequence: CASSPYPYSKANYGYTF. The CDR3 region has the DNA TGCGCCAGCAGCCCCTATCCGTACAGCAAAGCTAACTATGGCTACACCTTC.

The genes are TRBV10-1 and TRBJ1-2; no reliable D call. Germline V lookup: CDR1 WNHNN, CDR2 SYGVQD (reference sequence). Trimming took off 3 bases at V and 2 bases at J, with 10 bases between the two ends. This CDR3 contains 14 residues. The CDR3 loop reads CASSETRANYGYTF. The DNA of the CDR3 is TGCGCCAGCAGTGAAACGAGAGCAAACTATGGCTACACCTTC.

In DNA form, the CDR3 reads TGTGCCAGCAGTCTCCGGGACAGGGTTACAGATACGCAGTATTTT. This codes for CASSLRDRVTDTQYF. V usage is TRBV25-1 and J usage is TRBJ2-3; 9 nucleotides align to TRBD1. Germline CDR1 and CDR2: MGHDK and SYGVNS. The CDR3 loop spans 15 amino acids. V was pared by 5 bases and J by 3 bases, with 6 bases of the junction left unmatched.

The chain links TRBV30 to TRBJ2-1; 9 bases agree with TRBD2. V shed 0 bases, J shed 2 bases, and the junction held 2 bases outside the gene matches. CDR3 length equals 15 residues. CDR1 and CDR2 (germline): GTSNPN, SVGIG (reference sequence). CDR3 protein: CAWSVSSGTYNEQFF. CDR3 nucleotide sequence: TGTGCCTGGAGTGTCTCTAGCGGGACCTACAATGAGCAGTTCTTC.